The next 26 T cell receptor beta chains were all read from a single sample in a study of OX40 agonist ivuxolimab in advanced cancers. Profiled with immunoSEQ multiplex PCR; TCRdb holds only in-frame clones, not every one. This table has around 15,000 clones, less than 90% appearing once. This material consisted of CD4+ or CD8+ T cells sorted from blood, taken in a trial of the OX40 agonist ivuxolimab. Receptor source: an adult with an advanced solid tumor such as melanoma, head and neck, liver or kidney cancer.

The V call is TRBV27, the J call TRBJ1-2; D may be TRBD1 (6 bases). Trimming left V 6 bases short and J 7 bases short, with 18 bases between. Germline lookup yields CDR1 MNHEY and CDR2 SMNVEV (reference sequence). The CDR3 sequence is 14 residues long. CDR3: CASRDPYRVGGYTF. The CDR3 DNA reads TGTGCCAGCAGGGACCCCTACAGGGTCGGTGGCTACACCTTC.

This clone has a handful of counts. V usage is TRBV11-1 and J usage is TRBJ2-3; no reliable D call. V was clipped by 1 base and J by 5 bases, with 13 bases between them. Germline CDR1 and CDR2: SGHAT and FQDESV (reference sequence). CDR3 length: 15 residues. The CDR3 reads CASSLDGPPRDTQYF. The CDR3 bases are TGTGCCAGCAGCTTAGACGGCCCACCTCGAGATACGCAGTATTTT.

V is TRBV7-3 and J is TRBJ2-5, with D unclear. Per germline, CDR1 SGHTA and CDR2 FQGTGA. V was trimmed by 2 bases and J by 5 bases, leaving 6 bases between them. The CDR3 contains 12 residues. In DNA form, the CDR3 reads TGTGCCAGCAGCTTATTAGGGGAGACCCAGTACTTC. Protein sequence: CASSLLGETQYF. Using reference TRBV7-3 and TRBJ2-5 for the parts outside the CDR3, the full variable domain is GAGVSQTPSNKVTEKGKYVELRCDPISGHTALYWYRQSLGQGPEFLIYFQGTGAADDSGLPNDRFFAVRPEGSVSTLKIQRTERGDSAVYLCASSLLGETQYFGPGTRLLVL.

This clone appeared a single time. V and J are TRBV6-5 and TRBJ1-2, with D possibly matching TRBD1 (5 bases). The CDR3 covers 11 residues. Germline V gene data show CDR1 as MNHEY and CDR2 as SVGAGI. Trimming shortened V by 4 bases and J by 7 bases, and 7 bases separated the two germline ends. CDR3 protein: CASSSGFGYTF. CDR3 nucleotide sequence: TGTGCCAGCAGTTCAGGGTTTGGCTACACCTTC.

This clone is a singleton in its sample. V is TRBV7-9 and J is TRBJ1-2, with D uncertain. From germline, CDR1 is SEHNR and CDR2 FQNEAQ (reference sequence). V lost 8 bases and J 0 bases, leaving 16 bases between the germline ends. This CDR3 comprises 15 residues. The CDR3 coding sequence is TGTGCCAGCGGCCGAACGGCGGGAGCTAACTATGGCTACACCTTC. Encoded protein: CASGRTAGANYGYTF.

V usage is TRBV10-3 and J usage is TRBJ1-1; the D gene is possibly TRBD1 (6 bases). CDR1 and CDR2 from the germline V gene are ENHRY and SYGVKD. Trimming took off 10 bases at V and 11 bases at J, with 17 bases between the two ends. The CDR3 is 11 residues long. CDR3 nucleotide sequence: TGTGCCAGCGTAACAGGGATTGAGGCTTTCTTT. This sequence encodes CASVTGIEAFF.

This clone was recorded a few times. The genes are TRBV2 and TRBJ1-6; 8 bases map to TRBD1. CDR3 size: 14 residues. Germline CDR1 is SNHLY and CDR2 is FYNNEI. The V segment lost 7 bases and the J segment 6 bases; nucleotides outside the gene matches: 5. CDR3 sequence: CASTLDRGNSPLHF. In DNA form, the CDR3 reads TGTGCCAGCACCCTCGACAGGGGTAATTCACCCCTCCACTTT.

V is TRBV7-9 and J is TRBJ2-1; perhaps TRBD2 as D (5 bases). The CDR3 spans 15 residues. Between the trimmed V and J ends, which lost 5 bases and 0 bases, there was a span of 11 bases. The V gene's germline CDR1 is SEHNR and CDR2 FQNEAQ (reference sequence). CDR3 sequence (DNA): TGTGCCAGCAGCCCAATGGGGAGCTCCTACAATGAGCAGTTCTTC. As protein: CASSPMGSSYNEQFF.

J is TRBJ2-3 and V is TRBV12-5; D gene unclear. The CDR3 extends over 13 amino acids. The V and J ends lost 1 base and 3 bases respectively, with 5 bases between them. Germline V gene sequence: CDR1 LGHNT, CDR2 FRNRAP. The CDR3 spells CASGLGGTDTQYF. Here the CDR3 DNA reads TGTGCTAGTGGTTTGGGTGGGACAGATACGCAGTATTTT. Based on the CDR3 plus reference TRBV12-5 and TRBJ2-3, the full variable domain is DARVTQTPRHKVTEMGQEVTMRCQPILGHNTVFWYRQTMMQGLELLAYFRNRAPLDDSGMPKDRFSAEMPDATLATLKIQPSEPRDSAVYFCASGLGGTDTQYFGPGTRLTVL.

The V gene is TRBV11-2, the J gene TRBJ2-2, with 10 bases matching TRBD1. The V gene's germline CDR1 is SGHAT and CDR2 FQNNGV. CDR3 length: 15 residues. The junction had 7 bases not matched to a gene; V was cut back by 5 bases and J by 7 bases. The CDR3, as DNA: TGTGCCAGCAGCCCCGACAGGGGGCGTGACGGGGAGCTGTTTTTT. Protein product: CASSPDRGRDGELFF.

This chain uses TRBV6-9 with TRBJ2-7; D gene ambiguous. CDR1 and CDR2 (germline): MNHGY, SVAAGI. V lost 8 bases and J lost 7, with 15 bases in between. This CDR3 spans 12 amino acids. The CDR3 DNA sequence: TGTGCCAGCCGCCCCTTTGTCGTGGAGCAGTACTTC. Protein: CASRPFVVEQYF.

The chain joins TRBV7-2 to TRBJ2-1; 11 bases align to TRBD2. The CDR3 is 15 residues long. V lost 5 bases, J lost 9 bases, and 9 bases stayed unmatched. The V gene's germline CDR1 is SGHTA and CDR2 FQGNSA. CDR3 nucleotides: TGTGCCAGCAGCCCCACTAGCGGGAGTGCGGGTGAGCAGTTCTTC. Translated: CASSPTSGSAGEQFF.

CDR3: CASHPGPNTQYF. The CDR3, as DNA: TGTGCCAGTCACCCGGGACCCAATACGCAGTATTTT. The chain uses TRBV6-1 and TRBJ2-3; D might be TRBD1 or TRBD2, each matching 5 bases. The germline gives CDR1 MNHNS, CDR2 SASEGT. Trimming removed 9 bases from V and 7 bases from J, with 14 bases in between. CDR3 length: 12 residues.

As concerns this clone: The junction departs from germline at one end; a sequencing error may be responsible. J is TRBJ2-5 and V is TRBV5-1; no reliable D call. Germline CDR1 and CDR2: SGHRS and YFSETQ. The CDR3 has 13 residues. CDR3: CASNLRSGEAQYF. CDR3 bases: TGCGCCAGCAACCTACGATCAGGAGAGGCCCAGTACTTC.

CDR3 sequence (DNA): TGTGCCAGCAGCGAGGACCGAGGCACAGATACGCAGTATTTT. Translation gives CASSEDRGTDTQYF. The genes are TRBV6-4 and TRBJ2-3, with D uncertain. CDR3 size: 14 residues. CDR1 and CDR2 (germline): MRHNA, SNTAGT. V was pared by 6 bases and J by 1 base, with 11 bases between.

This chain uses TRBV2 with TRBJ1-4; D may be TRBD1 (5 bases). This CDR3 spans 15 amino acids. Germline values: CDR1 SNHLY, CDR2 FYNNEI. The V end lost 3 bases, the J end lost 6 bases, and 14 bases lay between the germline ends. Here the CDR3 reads CASSDEGLLHEKLFF. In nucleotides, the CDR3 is TGTGCCAGCAGTGATGAGGGACTATTGCATGAAAAACTGTTTTTT.

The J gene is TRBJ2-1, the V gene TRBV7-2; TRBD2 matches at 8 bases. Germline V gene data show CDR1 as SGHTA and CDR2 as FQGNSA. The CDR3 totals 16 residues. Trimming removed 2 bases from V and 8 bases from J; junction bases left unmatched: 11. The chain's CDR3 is CASSLRLAGGGDEQFF. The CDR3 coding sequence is TGTGCCAGCAGCTTAAGGCTAGCGGGTGGGGGAGATGAGCAGTTCTTC. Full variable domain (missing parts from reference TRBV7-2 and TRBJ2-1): GAGVSQSPSNKVTEKGKDVELRCDPISGHTALYWYRQSLGQGLEFLIYFQGNSAPDKSGLPSDRFSAERTGGSVSTLTIQRTQQEDSAVYLCASSLRLAGGGDEQFFGPGTRLTVL.

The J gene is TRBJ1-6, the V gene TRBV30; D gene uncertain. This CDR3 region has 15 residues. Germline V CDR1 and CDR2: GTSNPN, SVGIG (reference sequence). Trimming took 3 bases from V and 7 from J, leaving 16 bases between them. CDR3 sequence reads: CAWSGNRAPNSPLHF. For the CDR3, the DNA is TGTGCCTGGAGCGGCAACCGGGCGCCCAATTCACCCCTCCACTTT.

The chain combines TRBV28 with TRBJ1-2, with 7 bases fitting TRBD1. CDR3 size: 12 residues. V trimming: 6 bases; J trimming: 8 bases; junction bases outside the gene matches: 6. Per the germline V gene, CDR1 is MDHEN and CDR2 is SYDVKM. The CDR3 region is CASSDRAPGYTF. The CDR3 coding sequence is TGTGCCAGCAGCGACAGGGCTCCCGGCTACACCTTC.

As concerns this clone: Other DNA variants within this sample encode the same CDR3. The DNA for the CDR3 is TGTGCCAGCAGCGATGGATCCTACGAGCAGTACTTC. Translated: CASSDGSYEQYF. The rearrangement joins TRBV7-9 to TRBJ2-7, with D uncertain. The germline V gene has CDR1 SEHNR and CDR2 FQNEAQ (reference sequence). The CDR3 runs to 12 residues. The germline V and J ends were trimmed by 5 bases and 1 base, with 6 bases remaining between them.

The CDR3 reads CASIQGRGQGYNEQFF. The CDR3 DNA reads as TGTGCCAGCATCCAAGGACGGGGACAGGGCTACAATGAGCAGTTCTTC. The chain uses TRBV28 and TRBJ2-1; 9 bases match TRBD1. CDR3 length: 16 residues. Trimming removed 7 bases from V and 3 bases from J; junction bases left unmatched: 10. Germline V gene data show CDR1 as MDHEN and CDR2 as SYDVKM.

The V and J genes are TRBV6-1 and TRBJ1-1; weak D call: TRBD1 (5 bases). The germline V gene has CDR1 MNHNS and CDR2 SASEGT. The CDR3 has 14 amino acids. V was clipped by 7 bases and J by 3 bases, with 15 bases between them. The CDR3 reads CASKALWGDTEAFF. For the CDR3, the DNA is TGTGCCAGCAAGGCCCTGTGGGGGGACACTGAAGCTTTCTTT.

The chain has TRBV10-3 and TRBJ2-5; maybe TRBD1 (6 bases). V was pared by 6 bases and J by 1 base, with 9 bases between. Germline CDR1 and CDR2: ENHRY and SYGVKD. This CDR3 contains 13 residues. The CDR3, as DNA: TGTGCCATCAGCCCGACAGGCCAAGAGACCCAGTACTTC. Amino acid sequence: CAISPTGQETQYF.

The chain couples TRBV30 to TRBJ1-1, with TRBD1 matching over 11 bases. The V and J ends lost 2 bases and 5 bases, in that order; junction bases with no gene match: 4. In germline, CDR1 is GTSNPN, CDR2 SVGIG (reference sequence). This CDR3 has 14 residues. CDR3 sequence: CAWSIGDRGTEAFF. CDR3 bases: TGTGCCTGGAGTATAGGGGACAGGGGGACTGAAGCTTTCTTT. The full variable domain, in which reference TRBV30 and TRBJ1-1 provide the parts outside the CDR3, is SQTIHQWPATLVQPVGSPLSLECTVEGTSNPNLYWYRQAAGRGLQLLFYSVGIGQISSEVPQNLSASRPQDRQFILSSKKLLLSDSGFYLCAWSIGDRGTEAFFGQGTRLTVV.

The CDR3 reads CASSPLSGPRGNEQFF. Written as DNA, the CDR3 is TGTGCCAGCAGCCCACTAAGCGGGCCCAGGGGCAATGAGCAGTTCTTC. The chain uses TRBV11-2 and TRBJ2-1; D could derive from TRBD1 or TRBD2 (6 bases each). Deletions cut 5 bases from V and 6 bases from J, with 20 bases between. Germline CDR1 is SGHAT and CDR2 is FQNNGV. This CDR3 region has 16 residues.

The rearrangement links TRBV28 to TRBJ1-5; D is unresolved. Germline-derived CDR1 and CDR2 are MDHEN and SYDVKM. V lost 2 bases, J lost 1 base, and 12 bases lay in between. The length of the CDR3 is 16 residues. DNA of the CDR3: TGTGCCAGCAGTTTACCACCCGGGGTGAGCAATCAGCCCCAGCATTTT. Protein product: CASSLPPGVSNQPQHF. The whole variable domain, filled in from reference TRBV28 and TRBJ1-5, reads DVKVTQSSRYLVKRTGEKVFLECVQDMDHENMFWYRQDPGLGLRLIYFSYDVKMKEKGDIPEGYSVSREKKERFSLILESASTNQTSMYLCASSLPPGVSNQPQHFGDGTRLSIL.